What follows describes a single T cell receptor (beta chain). As yet, its antigen is unknown. Source study methods: Filtering of immunoSEQ junctional sequences could not match full-length read filtering. The repertoire was sequenced with immunoSEQ multiplex PCR; TCRdb's copy has only in-frame clones and lacks some. The D gene and trimming were derived from the DNA, and the V and J assignments and clone size from that table. The table lists about 1.5 million clones, around 97% of them singletons. Division of CD4+ cells produced a CD45RA+ naive subset and a CD45RA-negative memory subset. The data stem from a study of shared clonotypes between healthy human individuals. V lost 5 bases and J 3 bases, leaving 13 bases between the germline ends. CDR3 length: 14 amino acids. Germline V gene lookup returns CDR1 SGHTA and CDR2 FQGNSA. Findings and caveats of the study: Naive subsets, compared against memory subsets, generally had larger estimated richness values. Inspection by rarefaction showed sorted-subset sequencing to be incomplete despite large depth.

V gene TRBV7-2 combines with J gene TRBJ1-2, with a weak D call TRBD1 (6 bases). Sequencing was performed on naive CD4+ T cells sorted from blood. Noted subset: CD45RA+ positively selected. This clonotype was obtained from a young man in good health. For the CDR3, the DNA is TGTGCCAGCAGCCGTCGGGGGGGCGACTATGGCTACACCTTC. This codes for CASSRRGGDYGYTF.